The rows below give T cell receptor beta chains drawn from one sample of a study of CD8+ T cells in alopecia areata. The protocol was immunoSEQ multiplex PCR, while the TCRdb copy is restricted to in-frame clones and leaves out a portion. This sample yields 95,000 to 120,000 clones, of which 59% are seen a single time; roughly 19% belongs to the top ten. Sequenced material: CD8+ T cells sorted from blood. These receptors all stem from a human donor in good health. The CDR3 runs from the conserved cysteine through the conserved F or W. D genes are given only for firm matches. Some rows have no size entry. The others give once, few or many, or a class for an expanded clone.

v_gene	j_gene	d_gene	abundance	CDR3aa	CDR3nt
TRBV4-1	TRBJ1-2	-	-	CASSQHSATNYGYTF	TGCGCCAGCAGCCAACACAGCGCAACTAACTATGGCTACACCTTC
TRBV5-4	TRBJ2-1	TRBD1	few	CASSRWHLGQGSYNEQFF	TGTGCCAGCAGCCGATGGCATCTGGGACAGGGGTCCTACAATGAGCAGTTCTTC
TRBV4-2	TRBJ2-5	-	-	CASSPGLQETQYF	TGTGCCAGCAGCCCGGGACTTCAAGAGACCCAGTACTTC
TRBV9	TRBJ2-5	-	few	CASSGRSSQETQYF	TGTGCCAGCAGCGGAAGAAGTTCCCAAGAGACCCAGTACTTC
TRBV2	TRBJ2-7	-	-	CATASASYEQYF	TGTGCCACGGCTTCCGCCTCCTACGAGCAGTACTTC
TRBV5-1	TRBJ2-7	-	-	CASSPGPSSYEQYF	TGCGCCAGCAGCCCGGGACCTAGCTCCTACGAGCAGTACTTC
TRBV10-3	TRBJ2-7	-	-	CAIKESGYYEQYF	TGTGCCATCAAGGAAAGCGGGTACTACGAGCAGTACTTC
TRBV25-1	TRBJ1-2	TRBD1	-	CASSPGQGARRYTF	TGTGCCAGCAGTCCGGGACAGGGGGCCCGTCGCTACACCTTC
TRBV13	TRBJ1-4	TRBD1	-	CASSCLDRGGEKLFF	TGTGCCAGCAGCTGTCTCGACAGGGGCGGTGAAAAACTGTTTTTT
TRBV5-1	TRBJ1-2	-	-	CASSWAIGVNYGYTF	TGCGCCAGCAGCTGGGCGATAGGTGTTAACTATGGCTACACCTTC
TRBV27	TRBJ2-7	-	few	CASSFNPRVYEQYF	TGTGCCAGCAGTTTCAACCCCAGGGTCTACGAGCAGTACTTC
TRBV28	TRBJ2-4	-	-	CASSLLGVAKNIQYF	TGTGCCAGCAGTTTACTAGGGGTGGCCAAAAACATTCAGTACTTC
TRBV28	TRBJ2-2	-	few	CASSFSGRSGAGELFF	TGTGCCAGCAGTTTTAGCGGTCGGTCCGGAGCCGGGGAGCTGTTTTTT
TRBV2	TRBJ1-2	-	few	CASRGSNYGYTF	TGTGCCAGCAGAGGCAGTAACTATGGCTACACCTTC
TRBV13	TRBJ2-3	-	-	CASSLGRADTQYF	TGTGCCAGCAGCTTAGGCCGAGCAGATACGCAGTATTTT
TRBV27	TRBJ2-1	-	-	CASSFRGSEQFF	TGTGCCAGCAGTTTCCGGGGGAGCGAGCAGTTCTTC
TRBV2	TRBJ2-5	TRBD1	-	CASLGQGEETQYF	TGTGCCAGCTTAGGACAGGGGGAAGAGACCCAGTACTTC
TRBV19	TRBJ2-7	TRBD2	-	CASSIGVAGAYEQYF	TGTGCCAGTAGTATAGGAGTAGCGGGGGCCTACGAGCAGTACTTC
TRBV5-6	TRBJ2-2	-	few	CASSLGGYGAGELFF	TGTGCCAGCAGCTTAGGGGGATACGGCGCCGGGGAGCTGTTTTTT
TRBV2	TRBJ2-1	-	large	CASREALGREYGVNEQFF	TGTGCCAGCAGGGAGGCGTTGGGTCGAGAATATGGAGTCAATGAGCAGTTCTTC
TRBV18	TRBJ1-1	-	few	CASSPRPTEAFF	TGTGCCAGCTCACCACGGCCCACTGAAGCTTTCTTT
TRBV13	TRBJ1-5	-	few	CASSLGREPQHF	TGTGCCAGCAGCTTAGGCCGGGAGCCCCAGCATTTT